These 10 T cell receptor beta chains were all obtained from the same sample, sequenced in a study of tumor-infiltrating lymphocytes in localized non-small cell lung cancer. Clones were read by immunoSEQ multiplex PCR, and TCRdb kept only the in-frame ones, dropping some. The table lists about 13,000 clones, 79% of them singletons. The sequenced material came from lung tumor tissue. These receptors were obtained from a human donor with non-small cell lung cancer.

In its sample, this clone was seen once. The gene calls are TRBV5-6 and TRBJ1-3; D is undetermined. CDR1 and CDR2 from the germline V gene are SGHDT and YYEEEE. Deletions cut 5 bases from V and 2 bases from J, with 14 bases between. This CDR3 spans 15 amino acids. CDR3 protein: CASRLWLQAGNTIYF. The CDR3 DNA sequence: TGTGCCAGCAGGCTATGGCTTCAGGCTGGAAACACCATATATTTT.

The CDR3 sequence: CASSLNDRSHLSYEQYF. The CDR3 coding sequence is TGTGCCAGCAGCTTAAACGACAGGTCTCACCTTTCCTACGAGCAGTACTTC. The chain uses TRBV7-6 and TRBJ2-7; D may be TRBD1 (6 bases). Trimming cost V 2 bases and J 1 base, with 18 bases left between them. Germline CDR1 is SGHVS and CDR2 is FNYEAQ. This CDR3 is built from 17 residues.

This clone occurred once. The V and J genes are TRBV5-4 and TRBJ1-2; D gene uncertain. The germline CDR1 and CDR2 sequences are SGHNT and YYREEE (reference sequence). This CDR3 comprises 14 residues. The V end was cut by 2 bases, the J end by 0 bases, with 8 bases between. CDR3 DNA sequence: TGTGCCAGCAGCTTTTACTCTACTAACTATGGCTACACCTTC. Protein sequence: CASSFYSTNYGYTF.

The genes are TRBV19 and TRBJ2-7, with TRBD1 matching 8 bases. The CDR3 is 14 amino acids. The germline CDR1 and CDR2 sequences are LNHDA and SQIVND (reference sequence). V lost 4 bases to trimming and J lost 1 base; unmatched junction nucleotides: 3. In nucleotides, the CDR3 is TGTGCCAGTAGTAGTACAGGGGGTTCCTACGAGCAGTACTTC. Translated, it gives CASSSTGGSYEQYF.

The chain has TRBV18 and TRBJ2-5, with D perhaps given as TRBD1 or TRBD2 (5 bases each). V lost 3 bases, J lost 0 bases, and 14 bases lay in between. The CDR3 has 16 amino acids. Germline-derived CDR1 and CDR2 are KGHSH and LQKENI. The CDR3 DNA sequence: TGTGCCAGCTCACCTCCCGGGACGGGGTACCAAGAGACCCAGTACTTC. This sequence encodes CASSPPGTGYQETQYF.

This chain connects TRBV5-1 to TRBJ2-7; D remains unclear. Trimming stripped 0 bases from V and 0 bases from J, with 7 bases between. This CDR3 is built from 14 residues. Germline CDR1 and CDR2: SGHRS and YFSETQ. The CDR3, as DNA: TGCGCCAGCAGCTTGGGGCTAAGCTCCTACGAGCAGTACTTC. Residues: CASSLGLSSYEQYF.

The rearrangement joins TRBV6-6 to TRBJ2-7, with 12 bases lining up with TRBD2. V shed 4 bases, J shed 4 bases, and the junction held 8 bases outside the gene matches. CDR3 length: 16 amino acids. Germline V gene lookup returns CDR1 MNHNY and CDR2 SVGAGI (reference sequence). Written as DNA, the CDR3 is TGTGCCAGCAGTTTCCCTACTAGCGGGGGGTCATACGAGCAGTACTTC. Translation: CASSFPTSGGSYEQYF.

In this sample, this clone turned up once. The rearrangement joins TRBV9 to TRBJ2-1, with no clear D. There are 13 residues in the CDR3. Germline-derived CDR1 and CDR2 are SGDLS and YYNGEE. Trimming removed 0 bases at V and 4 bases at J, with 5 bases between. The CDR3 nucleotides are TGTGCCAGCAGCGTAGGGGCTTACAATGAGCAGTTCTTC. This translates into CASSVGAYNEQFF.

The chain recombines TRBV4-2 with TRBJ2-1, with 13 bases lining up with TRBD2. The germline CDR1 and CDR2 sequences are LGHNA and YNFKEQ. CDR3 length: 16 residues. Trimming at V came to 3 bases and at J to 6 bases, leaving 5 bases not matched to a gene. CDR3 sequence (DNA): TGTGCCAGCAGCCACGCCCGACTAGCGGGGGGCAATGAGCAGTTCTTC. Residues: CASSHARLAGGNEQFF.

The J gene is TRBJ2-1, the V gene TRBV19, with 10 bases lining up with TRBD2. This CDR3 region has 16 residues. From germline, CDR1 is LNHDA and CDR2 SQIVND (reference sequence). V shed 5 bases and J 0 bases; nucleotides not matched to a gene: 4. The CDR3: CASSSSGGLSYNEQFF. CDR3 DNA: TGTGCCAGTAGTTCTAGCGGGGGTCTCTCCTACAATGAGCAGTTCTTC.